The clone carrying this T cell receptor beta chain was seen a handful of times. Its target is unknown. This sample was included in a study of beta chain features in type 1 diabetes. For the study at large: Summed over all samples, the examined sorted cells came to fewer than 120 million.

CDR1 and CDR2 (germline): SGHRS, YFSETQ. CDR3 size: 12 residues. Trimming took 1 base from V and 5 from J, leaving 6 bases between them. Study-wide findings and caveats: Type 1 diabetes patients showed a moderate but significant shortening of TCRB CDR3s in all four CD4+ subsets.

The investigators reverse transcribed all of the isolated RNA, so they sequenced expressed TCRB transcripts. Assay used: immunoSEQ multiplex PCR; TCRdb lists only in-frame clones, some missing. The table lists about 320,000 clones, less than 15% of them singletons, with more than 6.5% in the top ten. This rearrangement joins TRBV5-1 to TRBJ1-1; unclear D gene. Sequencing was carried out using central memory CD4+ T cells from blood. This receptor was taken from a young man in good health. CDR3 protein: CASSLLATEAFF. Here the CDR3 DNA reads TGCGCCAGCAGCTTGCTGGCAACTGAAGCTTTCTTT.